Listed below are T cell receptor beta chains from one sample, sequenced in a study of blood T cell repertoires in COVID-19. The method was immunoSEQ multiplex PCR; TCRdb's version includes in-frame clones alone and lacks a portion of them. The sample has 250,000 or so clones, roughly 89% seen once. Sample: peripheral blood. These receptors were taken from a woman aged 35 to 49 who had recovered from COVID-19. CDR3s include the opening cysteine and the closing phenylalanine or tryptophan. D genes are given only for firm matches. Clone size is shown for a subset of rows, as once, few, many or a class of expanded clone.

>TRBV28|TRBJ1-2|TRBD1|.
TGTGCCAGCAGCTTCGGGAGACAGGGAGGCTACACCTTC
CASSFGRQGGYTF
>TRBV6-2/TRBV6-3|TRBJ2-3|TRBD2|.
TGTGCCAGCCGCCGGGAGGATCGCACAGATACGCAGTATTTT
CASRREDRTDTQYF
>TRBV5-4|TRBJ1-2|TRBD1|.
TGTGCCAGCAGCGTGGGACAGGGTTACTATGGCTACACCTTC
CASSVGQGYYGYTF
>TRBV5-1|TRBJ1-1|.|.
TGCGCCAGCAGCTTGGCCGGACAAATAAACACTGAAGCTTTCTTT
CASSLAGQINTEAFF
>TRBV28|TRBJ1-3|.|.
TGTGCCAGCAGTTTAAGCGTAGCAGCCGGAAACACCATATATTTT
CASSLSVAAGNTIYF
>TRBV6-5|TRBJ2-7|TRBD2|.
TGTGCCAGCAGTTCTTCTAGCGGGAGGGCCGGATACGAGCAGTACTTC
CASSSSSGRAGYEQYF
>TRBV7-9|TRBJ2-3|.|.
TGTGCCAGCACCATTGCGGAGGATACGCAGTATTTT
CASTIAEDTQYF
>TRBV6-5|TRBJ2-3|.|.
TGTGCCAGCAGTTACGTGGGCGGGACGAGCACAGATACGCAGTATTTT
CASSYVGGTSTDTQYF
>TRBV2|TRBJ1-6|TRBD1|.
TGTGCCAGCAGCGGGGGACAGTCCCTATCACCCCTCCACTTT
CASSGGQSLSPLHF
>TRBV6-5|TRBJ2-7|.|.
TGTGCCACCGACCCCTCGGGACTCCCCTACGAGCAGTACTTC
CATDPSGLPYEQYF
>TRBV7-8|TRBJ2-7|TRBD2|.
TGTGCCAGCAGCTTAGCCCCACCGACTAGCGGGGGAAACTACGAGCAGTACTTC
CASSLAPPTSGGNYEQYF
>TRBV11-3|TRBJ1-1|.|.
TGTGCCAGCAGCTTAGGGTTGGGACAATTGAACACTGAAGCTTTCTTT
CASSLGLGQLNTEAFF
>TRBV6-5|TRBJ1-4|.|.
TGTGCCAGTCAAACCGGGGTTGCGCGTGGAGAAAAACTGTTTTTT
CASQTGVARGEKLFF
>TRBV7-2|TRBJ2-1|TRBD2|.
TGTGCCAGCAGCCTCGGGACTAGCCCGATCAATGAGCAGTTCTTC
CASSLGTSPINEQFF
>TRBV5-1|TRBJ2-2|TRBD2|few
TGCGCCAGCAGCCAGCCGCTAGCGGAGTACACCGGGGAGCTGTTTTTT
CASSQPLAEYTGELFF
>TRBV5-4|TRBJ2-1|TRBD2|.
TGTGCCAGCAGCTTGGGACTAGCGGATTACAATGAGCAGTTCTTC
CASSLGLADYNEQFF
>TRBV15|TRBJ2-3|TRBD2|.
TGTGCCACCAGCAAGGGGCGGGAGGGCCGGGAGCGCTTTAGCACAGATACGCAGTATTTT
CATSKGREGRERFSTDTQYF
>TRBV7-2|TRBJ1-2|.|.
TGTGCCAGCAGTTCGACAGTAAACTATGGCTACACCTTC
CASSSTVNYGYTF
>TRBV4-2|TRBJ1-1|.|.
TGTGCCAGCAGCCAAGAAGGGCAGGAGGACACTGAAGCTTTCTTT
CASSQEGQEDTEAFF
>TRBV10-3|TRBJ2-5|TRBD1|.
TGTGCCATCAGCAGGGGGAATGCGTTATCCAGTAAGCAAGAGACCCAGTACTTC
CAISRGNALSSKQETQYF
>TRBV11-3|TRBJ2-3|TRBD2|.
TGTGCCAGCAGCCCCAAAAGCGGGAACGGAGATACGCAGTATTTT
CASSPKSGNGDTQYF
>TRBV21-1|TRBJ1-3|.|.
TGTGCCAGCAGCGGCAGGATTTCTGGAAACACCATATATTTT
CASSGRISGNTIYF
>TRBV5-4|TRBJ2-1|.|.
TGTGCCAGCAGCCTGACTCCGGAAAATGAGCAGTTCTTC
CASSLTPENEQFF
>TRBV7-9|TRBJ2-5|.|.
TGTGCCAGCAGCCTGGGGGCAGGCCAAGGGACCCAGTACTTC
CASSLGAGQGTQYF
>TRBV30|TRBJ1-1|.|.
TGTGCCTGGACCCTCGGGGGGGGGACTTACACTGAAGCTTTCTTT
CAWTLGGGTYTEAFF
>TRBV7-8|TRBJ2-2|TRBD2|.
TGTGCCAGCAGCTTAGTCGGCGGAGCGGGAAGTACCGGGGAGCTGTTTTTT
CASSLVGGAGSTGELFF
>TRBV19|TRBJ2-6|.|.
TGTGCCAGTAGTAACATGAGGGATGGAGGGGCCAACGTCCTGACTTTC
CASSNMRDGGANVLTF
>TRBV11-2|TRBJ1-2|.|.
TGTGCCAGCAGCTTAGCAGGGATTAACTATGGCTACACCTTC
CASSLAGINYGYTF
>TRBV5-1|TRBJ2-5|TRBD1|.
TGCGCCAGCAGCTTACAGGGGGGCAACGGAGAGACCCAGTACTTC
CASSLQGGNGETQYF
>TRBV5-1|TRBJ1-4|TRBD1|.
TGCGCCAGCAGCTTGTCCACAGGGGGCTCGAATGAAAAACTGTTTTTT
CASSLSTGGSNEKLFF
>TRBV6-1|TRBJ2-6|.|.
TGTGCCAGCAGTGTCCAGGGCCCAGTTGTCCCTGGGGCCAACGTCCTGACTTTC
CASSVQGPVVPGANVLTF
>TRBV6-1|TRBJ1-2|TRBD1|.
TGTGCCAGCAGTGAAAGAGGGGGCGCCTACTATGGCTACACCTTC
CASSERGGAYYGYTF
>TRBV30|TRBJ2-7|TRBD2|.
TGTGCCTGGAGTGTAGGGACTAGCGTTCAGTACTTC
CAWSVGTSVQYF